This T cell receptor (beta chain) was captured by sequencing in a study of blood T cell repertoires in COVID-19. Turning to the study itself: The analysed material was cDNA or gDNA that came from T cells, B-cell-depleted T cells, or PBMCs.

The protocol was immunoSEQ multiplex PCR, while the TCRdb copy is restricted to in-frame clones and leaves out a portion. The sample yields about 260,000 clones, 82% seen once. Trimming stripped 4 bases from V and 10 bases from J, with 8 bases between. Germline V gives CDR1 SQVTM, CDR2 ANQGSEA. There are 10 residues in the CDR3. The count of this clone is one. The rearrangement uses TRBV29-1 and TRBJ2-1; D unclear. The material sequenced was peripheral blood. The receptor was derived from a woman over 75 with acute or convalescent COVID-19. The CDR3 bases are TGCAGCGTTGCACCCCGGGAGCAGTTCTTC. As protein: CSVAPREQFF.